This T cell receptor (beta chain) derives from a study of regulatory T cells in long-lasting Graves disease. Study context: It was over 5 years of antithyroid drugs, with positive TSH receptor antibodies, that meant persistent Graves' disease.

In building TCR beta libraries, iRepertoire HTBI primers were used together with Arm-PCR of CDR3 regions. Each CDR3 protein is one row after TCRdb ran MiXCR on the multiplex PCR reads. The data contain 400,000 or so distinct CDR3 sequences, around 20% of them singletons. The time point denotes: persistent/refractory GD, antithyroid drugs over 5 years with positive TRAb. Following extraction of RNA from PBMCs, that RNA was used to make the TCR library. The guidelines of the American Thyroid Association were the basis for diagnosing Graves' disease. A blood draw put around 9 milliliters of peripheral blood into EDTA tubes. Germline V CDR1 and CDR2: SNHLY, FYNNEI. V shed 8 bases, J shed 9 bases, and the junction held 9 bases outside the gene matches. The CDR3 contains 12 residues. The study's findings and limits: Newly diagnosed patients had higher TCR diversity than persistent Graves' patients did.

This clonotype has a count of ten or more. The antigen remains unidentified. The source was peripheral blood mononuclear cells (PBMCs), collected when the disease was refractory, from a patient treated with antithyroid drugs. The chain has TRBV2 and TRBJ2-7, with TRBD1 matching 8 bases. This TCR came from a female donor with Graves disease. DNA of the CDR3: TGTGCCAGCTCCGGACAGGGTGTGGTGCAGTACTTC. This translates into CASSGQGVVQYF.